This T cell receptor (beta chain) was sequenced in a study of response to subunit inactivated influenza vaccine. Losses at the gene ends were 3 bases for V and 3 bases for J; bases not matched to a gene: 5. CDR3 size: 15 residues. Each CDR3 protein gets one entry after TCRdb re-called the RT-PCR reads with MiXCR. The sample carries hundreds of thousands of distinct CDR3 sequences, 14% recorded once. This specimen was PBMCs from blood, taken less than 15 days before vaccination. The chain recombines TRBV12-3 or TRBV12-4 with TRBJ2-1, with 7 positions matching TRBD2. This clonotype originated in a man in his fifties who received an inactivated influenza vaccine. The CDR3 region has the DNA TGTGCCAGCAGTTTTGGCCTAGCGGTCTACAATGAGCAGTTCTTC. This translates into CASSFGLAVYNEQFF.